The entry below gives a single TCR beta chain sequence along with its context. The antigen remains undetermined. This entry comes from a study of OX40 agonist ivuxolimab in advanced cancers. Study outcomes and limitations: Relative to CD4+, CD8+ T cells held more expanded clones on average.

The V end was cut by 7 bases, the J end by 0 bases, with 10 bases between. The CDR3 totals 15 residues. The germline V gene has CDR1 MDHEN and CDR2 SYDVKM. Method: immunoSEQ multiplex PCR; TCRdb's copy keeps in-frame clones and lacks some. The data show about 64,000 clones, roughly 87% seen once. The source material was CD4+ or CD8+ T cells sorted from blood, sampled in a trial of the OX40 agonist ivuxolimab. This sequence originates from an adult with an advanced solid tumor such as melanoma, head and neck, liver or kidney cancer. The rearrangement links TRBV28 to TRBJ2-6; either TRBD1 or TRBD2 may supply D (5 bases each). CDR3 region: CASNSGSSGANVLTF. The CDR3, as DNA: TGTGCCAGCAATTCAGGGAGCTCTGGGGCCAACGTCCTGACTTTC.